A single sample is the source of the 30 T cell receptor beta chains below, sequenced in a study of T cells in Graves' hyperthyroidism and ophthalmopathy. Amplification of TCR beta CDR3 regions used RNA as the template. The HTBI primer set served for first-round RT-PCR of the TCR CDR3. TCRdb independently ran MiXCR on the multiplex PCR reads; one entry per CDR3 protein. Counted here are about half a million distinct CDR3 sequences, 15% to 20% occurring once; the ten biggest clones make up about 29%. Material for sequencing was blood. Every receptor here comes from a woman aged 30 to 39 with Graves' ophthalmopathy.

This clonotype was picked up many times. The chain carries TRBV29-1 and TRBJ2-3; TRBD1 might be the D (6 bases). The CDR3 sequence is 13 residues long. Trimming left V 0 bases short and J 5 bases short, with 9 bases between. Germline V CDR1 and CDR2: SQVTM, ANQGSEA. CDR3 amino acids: CSVEEGAGDTQYF. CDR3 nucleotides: TGCAGCGTTGAAGAGGGGGCCGGAGATACGCAGTATTTT.

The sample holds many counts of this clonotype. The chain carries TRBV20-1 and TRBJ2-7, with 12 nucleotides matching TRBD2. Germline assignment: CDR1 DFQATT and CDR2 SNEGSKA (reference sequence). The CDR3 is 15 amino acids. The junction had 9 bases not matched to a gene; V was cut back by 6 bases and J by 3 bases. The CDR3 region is CSAVTSGSRVYEQYF. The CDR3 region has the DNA TGCAGTGCCGTGACTAGCGGGAGTAGAGTCTACGAGCAGTACTTC.

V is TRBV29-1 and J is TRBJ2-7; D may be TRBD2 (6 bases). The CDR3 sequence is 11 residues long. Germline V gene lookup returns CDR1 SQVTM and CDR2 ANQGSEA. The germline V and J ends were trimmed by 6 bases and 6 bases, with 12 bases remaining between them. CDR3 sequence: CSVGGFSEQYF. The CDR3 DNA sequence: TGCAGCGTGGGAGGATTCTCCGAGCAGTACTTC.

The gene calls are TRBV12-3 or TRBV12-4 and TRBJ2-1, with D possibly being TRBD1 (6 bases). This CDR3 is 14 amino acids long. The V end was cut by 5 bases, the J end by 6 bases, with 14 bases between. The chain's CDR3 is CASSTGQGGNEQFF. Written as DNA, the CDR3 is TGTGCCAGCAGTACAGGACAAGGGGGCAATGAGCAGTTCTTC.

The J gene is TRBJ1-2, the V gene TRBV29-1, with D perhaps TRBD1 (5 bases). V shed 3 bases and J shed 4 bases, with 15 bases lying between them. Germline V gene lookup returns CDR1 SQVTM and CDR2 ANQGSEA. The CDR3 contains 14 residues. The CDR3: CSVDFPGVSYGYTF. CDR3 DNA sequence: TGCAGCGTTGATTTTCCGGGGGTCAGCTATGGCTACACCTTC.

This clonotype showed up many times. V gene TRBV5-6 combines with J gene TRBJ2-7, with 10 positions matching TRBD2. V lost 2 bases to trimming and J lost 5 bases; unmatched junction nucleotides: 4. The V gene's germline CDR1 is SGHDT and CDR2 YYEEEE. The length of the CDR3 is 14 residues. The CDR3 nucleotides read TGTGCCAGCAGCTTAGCGGGAGGGAACCACGAGCAGTACTTC. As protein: CASSLAGGNHEQYF.

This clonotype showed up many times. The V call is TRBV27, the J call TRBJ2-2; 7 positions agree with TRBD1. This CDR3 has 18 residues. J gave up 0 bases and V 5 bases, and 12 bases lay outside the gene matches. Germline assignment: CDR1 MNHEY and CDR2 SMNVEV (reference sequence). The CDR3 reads CASSPRGRGYANTGELFF. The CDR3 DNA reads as TGTGCCAGCAGTCCTAGGGGGCGCGGATACGCGAACACCGGGGAGCTGTTTTTT.

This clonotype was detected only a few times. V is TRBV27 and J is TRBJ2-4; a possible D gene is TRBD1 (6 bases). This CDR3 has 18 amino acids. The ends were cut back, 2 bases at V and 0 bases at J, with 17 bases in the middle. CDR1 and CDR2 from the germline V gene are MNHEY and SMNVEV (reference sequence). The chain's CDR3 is CASSLTPSGHRAKNIQYF. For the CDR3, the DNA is TGTGCCAGCAGTTTAACCCCTTCGGGACACCGAGCCAAAAACATTCAGTACTTC.

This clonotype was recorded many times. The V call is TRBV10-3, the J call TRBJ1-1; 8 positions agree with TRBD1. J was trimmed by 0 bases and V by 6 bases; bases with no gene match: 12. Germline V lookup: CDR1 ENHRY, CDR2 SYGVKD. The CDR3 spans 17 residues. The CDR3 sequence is CAIRDGQGVFLNTEAFF. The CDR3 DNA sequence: TGTGCCATCAGAGATGGACAGGGAGTGTTCTTGAACACTGAAGCTTTCTTT.

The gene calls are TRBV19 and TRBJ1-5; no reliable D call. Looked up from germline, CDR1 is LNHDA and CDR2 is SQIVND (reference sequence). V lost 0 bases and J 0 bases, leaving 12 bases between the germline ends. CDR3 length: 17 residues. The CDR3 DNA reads TGTGCCAGTAGTATAGATTTTTCCGGGTATAGCAATCAGCCCCAGCATTTT. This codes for CASSIDFSGYSNQPQHF.

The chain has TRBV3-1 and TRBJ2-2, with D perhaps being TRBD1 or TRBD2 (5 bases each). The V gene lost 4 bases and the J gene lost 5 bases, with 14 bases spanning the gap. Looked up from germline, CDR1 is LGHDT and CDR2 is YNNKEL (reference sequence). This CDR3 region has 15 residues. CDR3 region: CASSPSTGPTGELFF. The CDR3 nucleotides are TGTGCCAGCAGCCCTTCTACGGGGCCAACCGGGGAGCTGTTTTTT.

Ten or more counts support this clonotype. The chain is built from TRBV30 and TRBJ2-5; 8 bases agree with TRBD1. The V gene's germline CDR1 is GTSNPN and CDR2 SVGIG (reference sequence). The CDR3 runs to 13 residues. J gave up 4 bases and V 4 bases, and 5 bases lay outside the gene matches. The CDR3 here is CAWIPTGGETQYF. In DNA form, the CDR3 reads TGTGCCTGGATCCCAACAGGGGGAGAGACCCAGTACTTC.

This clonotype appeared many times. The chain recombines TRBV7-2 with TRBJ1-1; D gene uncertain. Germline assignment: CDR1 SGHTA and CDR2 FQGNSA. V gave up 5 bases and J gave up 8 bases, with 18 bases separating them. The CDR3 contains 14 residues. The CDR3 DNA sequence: TGTGCCAGCAGCAAGAACTCGCACACTCTGGAAGCTTTCTTT. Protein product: CASSKNSHTLEAFF.

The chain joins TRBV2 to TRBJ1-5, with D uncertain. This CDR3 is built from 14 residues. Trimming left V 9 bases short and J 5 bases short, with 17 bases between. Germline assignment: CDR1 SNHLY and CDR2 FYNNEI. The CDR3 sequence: CASNGPPPYQPQHF. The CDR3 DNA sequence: TGTGCCAGTAACGGGCCCCCCCCGTATCAGCCCCAGCATTTT.

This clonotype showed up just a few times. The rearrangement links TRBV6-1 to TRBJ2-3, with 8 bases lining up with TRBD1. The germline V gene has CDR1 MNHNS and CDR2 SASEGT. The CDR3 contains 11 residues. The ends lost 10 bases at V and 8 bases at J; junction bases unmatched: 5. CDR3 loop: CATQQGGTQYF. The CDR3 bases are TGTGCCACCCAACAGGGGGGTACGCAGTATTTT.

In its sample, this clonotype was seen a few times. CDR3 nucleotides: TGCAGTGCTCGCTCAGCAAGCGGGAGGGCCGCAGGTGAGCAGTTCTTC. This translates into CSARSASGRAAGEQFF. The rearrangement links TRBV20-1 to TRBJ2-1; TRBD2 matches 10 bases. The CDR3 is made up of 16 amino acids. Germline-derived CDR1 and CDR2 are DFQATT and SNEGSKA (reference sequence). After removal of 5 bases from V and 9 bases from J, the junction contained 16 bases not matched to a gene.

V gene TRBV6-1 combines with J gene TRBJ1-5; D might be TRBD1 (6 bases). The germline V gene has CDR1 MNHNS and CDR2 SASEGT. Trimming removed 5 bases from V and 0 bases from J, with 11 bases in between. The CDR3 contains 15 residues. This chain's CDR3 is CASSWTQGSNQPQHF. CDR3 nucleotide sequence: TGTGCCAGCAGTTGGACACAGGGTAGCAATCAGCCCCAGCATTTT.

The CDR3 sequence: CASTPGTVIFSGNTIYF. CDR3 nucleotides: TGTGCCAGCACCCCGGGTACAGTCATTTTCTCTGGAAACACCATATATTTT. The gene calls are TRBV6-1 and TRBJ1-3; unclear D gene. The CDR3 has 17 amino acids. The germline CDR1 and CDR2 sequences are MNHNS and SASEGT. V lost 7 bases and J 0 bases, leaving 19 bases between the germline ends.

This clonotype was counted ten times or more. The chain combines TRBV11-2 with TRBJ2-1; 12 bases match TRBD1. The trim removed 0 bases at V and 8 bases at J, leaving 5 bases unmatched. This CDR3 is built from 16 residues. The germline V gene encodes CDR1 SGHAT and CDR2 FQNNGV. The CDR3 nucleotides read TGTGCCAGCAGCTTAGAAGGGACAGGGGGCTTCTATGAGCAGTTCTTC. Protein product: CASSLEGTGGFYEQFF.

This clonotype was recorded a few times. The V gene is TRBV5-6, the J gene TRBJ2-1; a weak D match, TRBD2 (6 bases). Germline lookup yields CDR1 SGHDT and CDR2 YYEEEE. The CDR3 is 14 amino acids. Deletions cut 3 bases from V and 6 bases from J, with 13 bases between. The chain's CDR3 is CASSSGVKGNEQFF. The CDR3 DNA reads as TGTGCCAGCAGCTCGGGAGTAAAGGGCAATGAGCAGTTCTTC.

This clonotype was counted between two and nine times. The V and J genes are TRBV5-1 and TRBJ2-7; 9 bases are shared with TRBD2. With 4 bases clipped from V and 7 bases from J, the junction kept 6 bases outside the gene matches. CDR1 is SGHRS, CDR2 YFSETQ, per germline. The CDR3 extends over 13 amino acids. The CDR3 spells CASSDLAGPEQYF. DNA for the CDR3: TGCGCCAGCAGCGACCTAGCGGGACCTGAGCAGTACTTC. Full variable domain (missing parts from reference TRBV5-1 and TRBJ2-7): KAGVTQTPRYLIKTRGQQVTLSCSPISGHRSVSWYQQTPGQGLQFLFEYFSETQRNKGNFPGRFSGRQFSNSRSEMNVSTLELGDSALYLCASSDLAGPEQYFGPGTRLTVT.

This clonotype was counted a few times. The CDR3 is CASSPTLAVAKNIQYF. CDR3 sequence (DNA): TGTGCCAGCTCACCAACCTTAGCGGTAGCCAAAAACATTCAGTACTTC. This sequence joins TRBV18 and TRBJ2-4; tentatively, D is TRBD2 (6 bases). The germline gives CDR1 KGHSH, CDR2 LQKENI. With 2 bases removed from V and 0 bases from J, the gap between germline ends came to 11 bases. The CDR3 runs 16 residues.

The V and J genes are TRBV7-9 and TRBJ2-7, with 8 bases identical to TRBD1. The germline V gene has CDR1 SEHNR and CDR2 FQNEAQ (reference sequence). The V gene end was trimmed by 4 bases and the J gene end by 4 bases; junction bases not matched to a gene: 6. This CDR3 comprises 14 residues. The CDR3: CASSSDRAWYEQYF. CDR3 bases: TGTGCCAGCAGCTCGGACAGGGCGTGGTACGAGCAGTACTTC.

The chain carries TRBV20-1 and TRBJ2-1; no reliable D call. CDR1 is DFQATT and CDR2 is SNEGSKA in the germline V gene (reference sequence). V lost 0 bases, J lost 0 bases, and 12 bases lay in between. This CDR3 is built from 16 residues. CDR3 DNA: TGCAGTGCTAGAGATCCGGGCCAGAGCTCCTACAATGAGCAGTTCTTC. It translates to CSARDPGQSSYNEQFF.

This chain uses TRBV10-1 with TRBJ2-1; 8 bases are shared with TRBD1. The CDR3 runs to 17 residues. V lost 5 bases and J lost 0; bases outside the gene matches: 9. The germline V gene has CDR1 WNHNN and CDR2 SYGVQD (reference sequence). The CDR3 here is CASSSTIGTGSYNEQFF. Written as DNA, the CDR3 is TGCGCCAGCAGTAGCACCATTGGGACAGGCTCCTACAATGAGCAGTTCTTC.

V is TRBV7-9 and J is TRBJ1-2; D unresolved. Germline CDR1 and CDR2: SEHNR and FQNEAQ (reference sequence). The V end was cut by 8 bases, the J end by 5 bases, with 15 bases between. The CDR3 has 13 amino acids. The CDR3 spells CASSEGSSYGYTF. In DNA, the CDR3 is TGTGCCAGCTCAGAAGGGAGTTCGTATGGCTACACCTTC.

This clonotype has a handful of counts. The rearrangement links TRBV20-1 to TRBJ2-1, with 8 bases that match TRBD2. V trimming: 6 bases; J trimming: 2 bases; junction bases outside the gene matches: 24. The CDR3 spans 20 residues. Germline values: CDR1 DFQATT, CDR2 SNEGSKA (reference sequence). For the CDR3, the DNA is TGCAGTGCCACCGGGGGGGCGGGGATTAACGGGGGGTTAACCTACAATGAGCAGTTCTTC. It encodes CSATGGAGINGGLTYNEQFF.

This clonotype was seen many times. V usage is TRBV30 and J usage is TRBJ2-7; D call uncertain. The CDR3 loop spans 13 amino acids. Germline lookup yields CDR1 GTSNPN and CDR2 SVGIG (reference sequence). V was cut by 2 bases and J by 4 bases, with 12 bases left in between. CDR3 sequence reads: CAWSQPWGYEQYF. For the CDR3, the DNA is TGTGCCTGGAGTCAACCGTGGGGATACGAGCAGTACTTC.

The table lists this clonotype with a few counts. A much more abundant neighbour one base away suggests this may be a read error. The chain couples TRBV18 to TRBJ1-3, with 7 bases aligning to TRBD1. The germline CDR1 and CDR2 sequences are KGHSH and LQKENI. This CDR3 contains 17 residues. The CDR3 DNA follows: TGTGCCAGCTCACCAATTCAGGGACAGTCCTCTGGAAACACCACATATTTT. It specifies CASSPIQGQSSGNTTYF.

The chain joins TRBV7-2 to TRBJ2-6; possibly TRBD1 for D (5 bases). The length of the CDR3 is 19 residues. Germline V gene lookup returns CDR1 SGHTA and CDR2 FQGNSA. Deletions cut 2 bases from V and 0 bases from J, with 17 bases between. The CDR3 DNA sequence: TGTGCCAGCAGCTTAAAATGGGGCCCTCCGTCCTCTGGGGCCAACGTCCTGACTTTC. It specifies CASSLKWGPPSSGANVLTF.